This passage covers 20 T cell receptor beta chains from one sample sequenced in a study of monozygotic twins with inflammatory bowel disease (dated by TCRdb to between 2018 and 2021). To prepare the library, 5' RACE was applied. Sequencing took place on an Illumina HiSeq 2500. Reprocessed by TCRdb, the reads give a single entry per CDR3 protein sequence, without DNA. This sample's table carries some 450,000 distinct CDR3 sequences. Around 2.4% of the sample is held by the ten biggest clonotypes. Sequenced sample: blood. These receptor sequences come from a human donor with ulcerative colitis or Crohn's disease, or a healthy co-twin of an affected twin (not recorded which).

The V call is TRBV28, the J call TRBJ2-4. This CDR3 comprises 13 residues. Germline CDR1 reads MDHEN; CDR2 reads SYDVKM. The CDR3 sequence is CASSFRFPNIQYF.

This chain uses TRBV6-5 with TRBJ2-1. The CDR3 loop spans 12 amino acids. Germline CDR1 MNHEY, CDR2 SVGAGI. CDR3 sequence: CASSTLGGEQFF.

The chain has TRBV2 and TRBJ1-2. Germline CDR1 SNHLY, CDR2 FYNNEI. The CDR3 loop spans 12 amino acids. The CDR3 sequence: CASRVDIPGYTF.

The rearrangement uses TRBV6-5 and TRBJ1-4; with no DNA, the TCRdb D assignment of TRBD1 cannot be verified. The CDR3 has 13 residues. Germline V gene data show CDR1 as MNHEY and CDR2 as SVGAGI. Here the CDR3 reads CASSYSGGEKLFF.

The genes are TRBV9 and TRBJ1-1; TCRdb names TRBD1, which stays unverified in the absence of DNA. The CDR3 contains 16 residues. The germline CDR1 and CDR2 sequences are SGDLS and YYNGEE. The CDR3 protein is CASSSPRTGENTEAFF.

The V gene is TRBV21-1, the J gene TRBJ2-3; TCRdb's D gene call, TRBD2, goes unchecked for lack of DNA. TRBV21-1 is a recognized pseudogene. The CDR3 is made up of 16 amino acids. CDR3 protein: CASSETSGRASDTQYF.

This chain links TRBV9 with TRBJ2-7. Germline V CDR1 and CDR2: SGDLS, YYNGEE. CDR3 length: 15 residues. CDR3 residues: CASSGEANGGYEQYF.

The rearrangement uses TRBV10-3 and TRBJ2-7; without DNA, the TCRdb call of TRBD1 cannot be checked. The CDR3 is 14 amino acids. Germline assignment: CDR1 ENHRY and CDR2 SYGVKD. The chain's CDR3 is CAISFRQGRDEQYF.

The rearrangement links TRBV5-1 to TRBJ1-4. Germline-derived CDR1 and CDR2 are SGHRS and YFSETQ. This CDR3 spans 14 amino acids. CDR3 amino acids: CASQIGPTNEKLFF.

This sequence joins TRBV27 and TRBJ2-1; absent DNA, TCRdb's TRBD2 call cannot be checked. Germline assignment: CDR1 MNHEY and CDR2 SMNVEV (reference sequence). The CDR3 runs to 16 residues. The CDR3 spells CASSPAGGSTYNEQFF.

This chain uses TRBV18 with TRBJ2-1. The length of the CDR3 is 15 residues. Looked up from germline, CDR1 is KGHSH and CDR2 is LQKENI. CDR3 in amino acids: CASSPPVHRNNEQFF. Full variable domain (missing parts from reference TRBV18 and TRBJ2-1): NAGVMQNPRHLVRRRGQEARLRCSPMKGHSHVYWYRQLPEEGLKFMVYLQKENIIDESGMPKERFSAEFPKEGPSILRIQQVVRGDSAAYFCASSPPVHRNNEQFFGPGTRLTVL.

The chain carries TRBV7-9 and TRBJ2-3; TCRdb's assignment of TRBD2 cannot be checked, as there is no DNA. The CDR3 totals 15 residues. Germline V lookup: CDR1 SEHNR, CDR2 FQNEAQ (reference sequence). CDR3: CASRAGGGSTDTQYF.

The V call is TRBV11-2, the J call TRBJ2-3; the TCRdb call, TRBD2, lacks DNA for checking. CDR3 length: 18 residues. Germline V gene sequence: CDR1 SGHAT, CDR2 FQNNGV. Here the CDR3 reads CASSSWGASGAYGDTQYF.

This chain joins TRBV20-1 and TRBJ1-4; TCRdb selects TRBD1, and the lack of DNA leaves this call unchecked. The CDR3 length is 12 residues. Germline assignment: CDR1 DFQATT and CDR2 SNEGSKA (reference sequence). This chain's CDR3 is CSVQGPNEKLFF.

The V gene is TRBV10-3, the J gene TRBJ2-3; the D gene TCRdb calls, TRBD1, cannot be checked with no DNA. The CDR3 spans 16 residues. Germline CDR1 and CDR2: ENHRY and SYGVKD. CDR3 loop: CAISEGGTGGPDTQYF.

The V and J genes are TRBV7-6 and TRBJ2-5; no DNA is available, so the TRBD1 call from TCRdb remains unchecked. The CDR3 has 15 residues. CDR1 is SGHVS and CDR2 is FNYEAQ in the germline V gene. CDR3 sequence: CASSFWMGAQETQYF.

The rearrangement links TRBV6-5 to TRBJ2-7; the D call of TRBD1 rests on TCRdb alone, since no DNA is present to check it. CDR1 and CDR2 (germline): MNHEY, SVGAGI. The CDR3 extends over 15 amino acids. The CDR3 spells CASSYGTGLRGEQYF.

This chain's CDR3 is CASRTTGNTGELFF. V is TRBV27 and J is TRBJ2-2; the D call of TRBD1 rests on TCRdb alone, since no DNA is present to check it. This CDR3 comprises 14 residues. CDR1 is MNHEY, CDR2 SMNVEV, per germline (reference sequence).

The V and J genes are TRBV2 and TRBJ2-1; TCRdb's assignment of TRBD1 cannot be checked, as there is no DNA. Germline CDR1 is SNHLY and CDR2 is FYNNEI. The CDR3 consists of 15 residues. The CDR3 sequence is CASSERRGLWNEQFF.

The CDR3 is CASSLGNYGYTF. The rearrangement uses TRBV12-3 or TRBV12-4 and TRBJ1-2. This CDR3 has 12 residues.